This is a list of T cell receptor beta chains from one sample in a study of blood T cell repertoires in COVID-19. The repertoire was sequenced with immunoSEQ multiplex PCR; TCRdb's copy has only in-frame clones and lacks some. This table has approximately 210,000 clones, about 85% appearing once. The sequenced sample consisted of peripheral blood. The receptors come from a man aged 25-45 years with active or convalescent COVID-19. CDR3s include the opening cysteine and the closing phenylalanine or tryptophan. The order of the fields is V gene, D gene, clone size, J gene, CDR3 DNA, CDR3 protein. The D gene is left open where the match is weak. Size is stated for part of the rows, as once, few or many counts, or as a class when the clone is expanded.

TRBV19,-,-,TRBJ2-1,TGTGCCAGTAGTATTCCAACTAGCACCAATGAGCAGTTCTTC,CASSIPTSTNEQFF
TRBV27,-,-,TRBJ1-2,TGTGCCAGCAGTTTTGGGCCTAACTATGGCTACACCTTC,CASSFGPNYGYTF
TRBV15,-,-,TRBJ2-5,TGTGCCACCAGCAGTCGGAGGGACGCAGAGACCCAGTACTTC,CATSSRRDAETQYF
TRBV10-2,-,-,TRBJ2-3,TGCGCCAGCAGCCAGCGGCGGAGGTCTACAGATACGCAGTATTTT,CASSQRRRSTDTQYF
TRBV28,TRBD1,few,TRBJ2-4,TGTGCCAGCGGGAGACAGGGCCAAAACATTCAGTACTTC,CASGRQGQNIQYF
TRBV28,-,-,TRBJ1-2,TGTGCCAGCACCCTACCCGGGGGGCCGCGGTCTAACTATGGCTACACCTTC,CASTLPGGPRSNYGYTF
TRBV6-5,-,-,TRBJ1-5,TGTGCCAGCAGTTACTCGGCGGGGGGGGTCCAGCCCCAGCATTTT,CASSYSAGGVQPQHF
TRBV7-2,TRBD1,-,TRBJ1-3,TGTGCCAGCAGCTTAGAGCAGGGGGCGGGAAACACCATATATTTT,CASSLEQGAGNTIYF
TRBV7-9,-,-,TRBJ2-1,TGTGCCAGCAGCTTTTCACAGCTCAACAATGAGCAGTTCTTC,CASSFSQLNNEQFF
TRBV29-1,-,-,TRBJ2-5,TGCAGCGTTCTCCGGGGGGCTGGGGGAGAGACCCAGTACTTC,CSVLRGAGGETQYF
TRBV3-1/TRBV3-2,TRBD1,once,TRBJ1-6,TGTGCCAGCAGCGCCCCAGCGGGACAGGTTAATTCACCCCTCCACTTT,CASSAPAGQVNSPLHF
TRBV9,-,once,TRBJ2-5,TGTGCCAGCACCGGGGGTCCCAGCTTCCGAGAGACCCAGTACTTC,CASTGGPSFRETQYF
TRBV6-2/TRBV6-3,-,-,TRBJ1-5,TGTGCCAGCAGTTACGCACGCAGTCAGCCCCAGCATTTT,CASSYARSQPQHF
TRBV4-2,TRBD2,-,TRBJ2-1,TGTGCCAGCAGCCAAGATAGGAATAGCGGGTCCTACAATGAGCAGTTCTTC,CASSQDRNSGSYNEQFF
TRBV18,TRBD1,-,TRBJ2-5,TGTGCCAGCTCACCATCGACAGGGTGGGAGACCCAGTACTTC,CASSPSTGWETQYF
TRBV29-1,-,-,TRBJ2-7,TGCAGCGTTTCAACGGCCTACGAGCAGTACTTC,CSVSTAYEQYF
TRBV2,TRBD2,-,TRBJ2-7,TGTGCCAGCAGGATGACTAGCGGGAGCCCTTGGGAGCAGTACTTC,CASRMTSGSPWEQYF
TRBV4-3,-,-,TRBJ1-2,TGCGCCAGCAGCCAAGACCAGGGGCTCGTGACTGGCTACACCTTC,CASSQDQGLVTGYTF
TRBV7-2,-,-,TRBJ2-3,TGTGCCAGCAGCCAGCGGGGCACAGATACGCAGTATTTT,CASSQRGTDTQYF
TRBV6-1,-,-,TRBJ1-1,TGTGCCAGCAGTGAAGCAGCAGGGGAGGGCACTGAAGCTTTCTTT,CASSEAAGEGTEAFF
TRBV10-3,-,few,TRBJ1-3,TGTGCCATTGCCGGGGTCTCTGGAAACACCATATATTTT,CAIAGVSGNTIYF
TRBV11-3,-,-,TRBJ1-1,TGTGCCAGCAGCTTCGGACTAGACACTGAAGCTTTCTTT,CASSFGLDTEAFF
TRBV9,-,-,TRBJ1-2,TGTGCCAGCAGCGTAGAAGGCCTCGGATCGGAGGGCTACACCTTC,CASSVEGLGSEGYTF
TRBV2,-,-,TRBJ2-7,TGTGCCAGCAGTGATACAGCAGGGGTTTCCTACGAGCAGTACTTC,CASSDTAGVSYEQYF
TRBV4-3,-,-,TRBJ1-6,TGCGCCAGCAGCCAAGAGCGGGGTGTTAATTCACCCCTCCACTTT,CASSQERGVNSPLHF
TRBV7-8,TRBD1,few,TRBJ1-1,TGTGCCAGCAGCCCACGGGACAGGGTAGGCACTGAAGCTTTCTTT,CASSPRDRVGTEAFF
TRBV19,TRBD2,-,TRBJ2-3,TGTGCCAGTAGTATCAGAGTCCCTTTGATAGCGGGAGGATCCACAGATACGCAGTATTTT,CASSIRVPLIAGGSTDTQYF
TRBV7-2,-,-,TRBJ2-2,TGTGCCAGCAGCACATCCGGGACAAACACCGGGGAGCTGTTTTTT,CASSTSGTNTGELFF
TRBV18,-,-,TRBJ2-2,TGTGCCAGCTCACCATCACTCCTCGGACAGCGAAATACCGGGGAGCTGTTTTTT,CASSPSLLGQRNTGELFF
TRBV19,TRBD1,once,TRBJ1-6,TGTGCCAGTAGTATTGTTGGGACAGCCTATAATTCACCCCTCCACTTT,CASSIVGTAYNSPLHF
TRBV11-2,-,-,TRBJ2-3,TGTGCCAGCAGCTTTGGCGATACGCAGTATTTT,CASSFGDTQYF
TRBV5-1,TRBD1,-,TRBJ2-2,TGCGCCAGCAGCCGCCAGGGGGCGGACACCGGGGAGCTGTTTTTT,CASSRQGADTGELFF
TRBV28,-,few,TRBJ1-2,TGTGCCAGCAGTTACAGGGAAGGCTACACCTTC,CASSYREGYTF